This T cell receptor beta chain was sequenced during a study of cytomegalovirus exposure and HLA in healthy donors. The germline CDR1 and CDR2 sequences are KGHSH and LQKENI. With 0 bases clipped from V and 2 bases from J, the junction kept 4 bases outside the gene matches. There are 16 residues in the CDR3. Sequenced by immunoSEQ multiplex PCR; TCRdb stores in-frame clones only, minus some. Among around 52,000 clones listed, roughly 85% were seen once. Sequencing was performed on PBMCs. This clonotype was obtained from a woman aged 25 to 39 in good health and CMV-seronegative. V and J are TRBV18 and TRBJ2-1; 7 bases line up with TRBD2. The CDR3 region has the DNA TGTGCCAGCTCACCACCTACGGGGGGAGCCTACAATGAGCAGTTCTTC. Its translation: CASSPPTGGAYNEQFF.